Presented here are 13 T cell receptor beta chains from one specimen sequenced in a study of cytomegalovirus exposure and HLA in healthy donors. In the PCR, 60 Vbeta and 13 Jbeta primers were used. The repertoire was sequenced with immunoSEQ multiplex PCR; TCRdb's copy has only in-frame clones and lacks some. The sample contains roughly 200,000 clones, 70% to 90% of which appear only once. Sample: PBMCs. These receptors originate from a woman between 50 and 59 years old in good health and CMV-seronegative.

The J gene is TRBJ1-2, the V gene TRBV18; unclear D gene. This CDR3 is 19 amino acids long. V was cut by 4 bases and J by 8 bases, with 32 bases left in between. Germline V gives CDR1 KGHSH, CDR2 LQKENI. The CDR3 DNA sequence: TGTGCCAGCTCACTAACCTCCCAAGCCGGTGGAGGGCCGCAGATAGGCTACACCTTC. It translates to CASSLTSQAGGGPQIGYTF.

Here the CDR3 reads CASSPLGTLSYSNQPQHF. For the CDR3, the DNA is TGTGCCAGCTCACCACTGGGGACACTGTCGTATAGCAATCAGCCCCAGCATTTT. The rearrangement links TRBV18 to TRBJ1-5; maybe TRBD1 (6 bases). Deletions cut 1 base from V and 0 bases from J, with 16 bases between. This CDR3 has 18 residues. In germline, CDR1 is KGHSH, CDR2 LQKENI. Drawing the rest from reference TRBV18 and TRBJ1-5, the complete variable domain is NAGVMQNPRHLVRRRGQEARLRCSPMKGHSHVYWYRQLPEEGLKFMVYLQKENIIDESGMPKERFSAEFPKEGPSILRIQQVVRGDSAAYFCASSPLGTLSYSNQPQHFGDGTRLSIL.

The chain couples TRBV7-9 to TRBJ2-3; weak D call: TRBD2 (6 bases). There are 15 residues in the CDR3. Between the trimmed V and J ends, which lost 6 bases and 2 bases, there was a span of 15 bases. Germline lookup yields CDR1 SEHNR and CDR2 FQNEAQ (reference sequence). CDR3 sequence: CASSPHPGVTDTQYF. The CDR3 DNA reads TGTGCCAGCAGTCCTCACCCGGGGGTCACAGATACGCAGTATTTT. Full variable domain (missing parts from reference TRBV7-9 and TRBJ2-3): DTGVSQNPRHKITKRGQNVTFRCDPISEHNRLYWYRQTLGQGPEFLTYFQNEAQLEKSRLLSDRFSAERPKGSFSTLEIQRTEQGDSAMYLCASSPHPGVTDTQYFGPGTRLTVL.

The chain is built from TRBV7-9 and TRBJ2-7, with D possibly matching TRBD2 (6 bases). The CDR3 loop spans 14 amino acids. Per the germline V gene, CDR1 is SEHNR and CDR2 is FQNEAQ (reference sequence). V gave up 2 bases and J gave up 0 bases, with 8 bases separating them. CDR3 DNA sequence: TGTGCCAGCAGCTTAAGCGGGTCCTCCTACGAGCAGTACTTC. Translating gives CASSLSGSSYEQYF.

This clone was counted once. V is TRBV2 and J is TRBJ1-6; a weak D match, TRBD1 (6 bases). With 6 bases removed from V and 9 bases from J, the gap between germline ends came to 15 bases. Per germline, CDR1 SNHLY and CDR2 FYNNEI. The CDR3 spans 14 residues. CDR3 region: CASSATGWGSPLHF. In nucleotides, the CDR3 is TGTGCCAGCAGCGCTACAGGGTGGGGTTCACCCCTCCACTTT.

Notes on this clone: One end of the junction does not line up with germline, which may come from a read error. The V and J genes are TRBV27 and TRBJ2-7, with D maybe TRBD2 (5 bases). The germline V gene encodes CDR1 MNHEY and CDR2 SMNVEV (reference sequence). This CDR3 has 13 residues. CDR3 amino acids: CASSFKREDFQCF. In nucleotides, the CDR3 is TGTGCCAGCAGTTTCAAACGGGAAGATTTCCAGTGCTTC.

Details on this clone: A junction boundary mismatches the germline segment, possibly from a read error. The J gene is TRBJ2-3, the V gene TRBV7-9; D is perhaps TRBD2 (5 bases). The CDR3 has 11 amino acids. Germline CDR1 reads SEHNR; CDR2 reads FQNEAQ (reference sequence). The CDR3 loop is CSSSGADTQYF. The CDR3 DNA is TGTTCCAGCAGCGGAGCAGATACGCAGTATTTT. Full variable domain (rest looked up from reference TRBV7-9 and TRBJ2-3): DTGVSQNPRHKITKRGQNVTFRCDPISEHNRLYWYRQTLGQGPEFLTYFQNEAQLEKSRLLSDRFSAERPKGSFSTLEIQRTEQGDSAMYLCSSSGADTQYFGPGTRLTVL.

This clone came up once. The CDR3 DNA sequence: TGTGCCAGCAGCCCTCTTTCCGCGGGAGGGCCGGGCGGGGAGCTGTTTTTT. It is translated as CASSPLSAGGPGGELFF. V and J are TRBV11-2 and TRBJ2-2; 9 positions agree with TRBD2. In germline, CDR1 is SGHAT, CDR2 FQNNGV. V lost 5 bases, J lost 7 bases, and 14 bases stayed unmatched. This CDR3 is 17 amino acids long.

This rearrangement joins TRBV27 to TRBJ1-1; 7 bases align to TRBD1. CDR3 size: 14 residues. Germline V CDR1 and CDR2: MNHEY, SMNVEV (reference sequence). Trimming at V came to 2 bases and at J to 1 base, leaving 1 base not matched to a gene. The CDR3 region has the DNA TGTGCCAGCAGTTTACAGGGGGGGAACACTGAAGCTTTCTTT. Translating it yields CASSLQGGNTEAFF.

This clone was picked up one time. This chain links TRBV15 with TRBJ1-1; D gene uncertain. CDR1 and CDR2 from the germline V gene are LNHNV and YYDKDF (reference sequence). V lost 6 bases to trimming and J lost 4 bases, with 12 bases between them. This CDR3 is built from 13 residues. CDR3 residues: CATSYTRGTEAFF. The CDR3 DNA reads as TGTGCCACCAGTTACACGCGGGGCACTGAAGCTTTCTTT.

The rearrangement joins TRBV19 to TRBJ1-4; 7 bases are a match to TRBD1. The CDR3 sequence is 17 residues long. After removal of 5 bases from V and 3 bases from J, the junction contained 12 bases not matched to a gene. The germline gives CDR1 LNHDA, CDR2 SQIVND (reference sequence). The CDR3 spells CASSLRGDRTPNEKLFF. CDR3 in DNA: TGTGCCAGTAGTTTGAGAGGGGACAGAACACCTAATGAAAAACTGTTTTTT.

The chain couples TRBV27 to TRBJ1-5; TRBD1 is a possible D gene (6 bases). The CDR3 contains 18 residues. CDR1 is MNHEY and CDR2 is SMNVEV in the germline V gene (reference sequence). V lost 1 base and J 3 bases, leaving 19 bases between the germline ends. In DNA form, the CDR3 reads TGTGCCAGCAGTTTATTAAGCCCTACAGGGCTGAACAATCAGCCCCAGCATTTT. This gives the protein CASSLLSPTGLNNQPQHF.

The chain carries TRBV30 and TRBJ1-4; D uncertain. CDR3 length: 16 amino acids. V lost 2 bases and J 0 bases, leaving 13 bases between the germline ends. From germline, CDR1 is GTSNPN and CDR2 SVGIG (reference sequence). CDR3 in DNA: TGTGCCTGGAGTCTCGCGGGGAGAGCAACTAATGAAAAACTGTTTTTT. Its protein product is CAWSLAGRATNEKLFF.